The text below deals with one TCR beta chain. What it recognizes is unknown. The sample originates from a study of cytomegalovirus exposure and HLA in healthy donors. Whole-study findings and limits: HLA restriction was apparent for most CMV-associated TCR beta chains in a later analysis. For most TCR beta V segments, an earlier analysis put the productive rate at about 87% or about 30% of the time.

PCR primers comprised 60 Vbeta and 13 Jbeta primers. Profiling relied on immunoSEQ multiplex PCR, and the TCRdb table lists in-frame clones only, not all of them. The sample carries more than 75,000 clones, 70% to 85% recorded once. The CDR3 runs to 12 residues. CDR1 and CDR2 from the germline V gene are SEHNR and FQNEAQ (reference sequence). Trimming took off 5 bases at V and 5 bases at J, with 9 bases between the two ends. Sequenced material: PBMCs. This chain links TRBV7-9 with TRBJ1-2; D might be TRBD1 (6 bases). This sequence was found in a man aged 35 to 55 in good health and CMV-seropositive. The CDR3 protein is CASSPRGYGYTF. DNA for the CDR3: TGTGCCAGCAGCCCCAGGGGATATGGCTACACCTTC.